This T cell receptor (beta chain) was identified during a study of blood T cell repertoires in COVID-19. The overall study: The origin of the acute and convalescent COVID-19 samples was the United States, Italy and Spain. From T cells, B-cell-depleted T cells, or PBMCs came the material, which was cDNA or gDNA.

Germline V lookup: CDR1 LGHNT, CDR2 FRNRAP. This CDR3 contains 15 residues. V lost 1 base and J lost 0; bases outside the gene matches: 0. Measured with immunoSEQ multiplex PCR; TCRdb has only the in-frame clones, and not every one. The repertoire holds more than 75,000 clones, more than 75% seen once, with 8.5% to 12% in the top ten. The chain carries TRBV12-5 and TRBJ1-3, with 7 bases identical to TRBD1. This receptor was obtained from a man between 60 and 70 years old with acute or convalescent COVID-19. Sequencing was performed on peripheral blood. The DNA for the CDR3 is TGTGCTAGTGGTTTGGGGACAGGCTCTGGAAACACCATATATTTT. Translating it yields CASGLGTGSGNTIYF. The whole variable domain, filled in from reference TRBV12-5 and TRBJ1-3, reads DARVTQTPRHKVTEMGQEVTMRCQPILGHNTVFWYRQTMMQGLELLAYFRNRAPLDDSGMPKDRFSAEMPDATLATLKIQPSEPRDSAVYFCASGLGTGSGNTIYFGEGSWLTVV.